One T cell receptor (beta chain) is described in this entry. The data belong to a study of T cells after yellow fever vaccination. TCRdb passed the 5' RACE reads through MiXCR, listing each CDR3 protein once. The sample contains 550,000 or so distinct CDR3 sequences, under 25% of which appear only once. This CDR3 comprises 12 residues. V lost 8 bases to trimming and J lost 3 bases, with 8 bases between them. CDR1 is LNHNV and CDR2 is YYDKDF in the germline V gene (reference sequence). Source: PBMCs, taken 15 days after the yellow fever booster vaccination. The receptor was isolated from a man aged 25-45 years who received the YFV17D yellow fever vaccine. The rearrangement links TRBV15 to TRBJ2-1; no definite D call. The CDR3 sequence: CATSYLYNEQFF. The CDR3 nucleotides read TGTGCCACCTCGTATCTCTACAATGAGCAGTTCTTC.